These 9 T cell receptor beta chains share one sample of origin, sequenced in a study of Tregs in tolerant kidney transplant recipients. The assay was immunoSEQ multiplex PCR, and TCRdb's table has in-frame clones only and misses some. The data contain about 46,000 clones, roughly 89% of them singletons. The specimen sequenced was Tregs from blood. The receptor source for this set is a human donor in good health.

V usage is TRBV30 and J usage is TRBJ2-4; the match to TRBD1 covers 11 bases. The ends lost 4 bases at V and 8 bases at J; junction bases unmatched: 10. CDR1 and CDR2 (germline): GTSNPN, SVGIG (reference sequence). This CDR3 contains 15 residues. CDR3 in DNA: TGTGCCTGGATCAAAGTAGGGACAGGGGGGTACATTCAGTACTTC. Translating it yields CAWIKVGTGGYIQYF.

The chain joins TRBV19 to TRBJ2-1, with TRBD2 matching 8 bases. Germline CDR1 is LNHDA and CDR2 is SQIVND (reference sequence). The CDR3 spans 15 residues. Unmatched junction bases numbered 1, after V lost 1 base and J lost 2 bases. The CDR3 region is CASSIAGGPYNEQFF. The CDR3 nucleotides are TGTGCCAGTAGTATAGCGGGGGGGCCCTACAATGAGCAGTTCTTC.

This chain joins TRBV25-1 and TRBJ2-7, with 8 bases lining up with TRBD1. Per germline, CDR1 MGHDK and CDR2 SYGVNS. The CDR3 has 14 residues. Trimming at V came to 5 bases and at J to 4 bases, leaving 7 bases not matched to a gene. The chain's CDR3 is CASSSTGAGYEQYF. The CDR3 DNA reads TGTGCCAGCAGTTCGACAGGGGCTGGGTACGAGCAGTACTTC.

Note on this clone: Other DNA sequences in this specimen translate into the identical CDR3. CDR3 loop: CASSPSGQETQYF. For the CDR3, the DNA is TGTGCCAGCTCACCAAGTGGCCAAGAGACCCAGTACTTC. The genes are TRBV18 and TRBJ2-5; no reliable D call. With 2 bases removed from V and 1 base from J, the gap between germline ends came to 5 bases. CDR1 is KGHSH, CDR2 LQKENI, per germline. The CDR3 extends over 13 amino acids. The whole variable domain, remainder taken from reference TRBV18 and TRBJ2-5, is NAGVMQNPRHLVRRRGQEARLRCSPMKGHSHVYWYRQLPEEGLKFMVYLQKENIIDESGMPKERFSAEFPKEGPSILRIQQVVRGDSAAYFCASSPSGQETQYFGPGTRLLVL.

The chain joins TRBV11-2 to TRBJ1-4; no definite D call. CDR1 is SGHAT, CDR2 FQNNGV, per germline. V gave up 1 base and J gave up 7 bases, with 10 bases separating them. The CDR3 runs to 14 residues. CDR3 sequence reads: CASSLAPVSEKLFF. CDR3 nucleotide sequence: TGTGCCAGCAGCTTAGCCCCTGTTTCTGAAAAACTGTTTTTT.

The chain links TRBV11-2 to TRBJ2-7, with 7 nucleotides matching TRBD2. The CDR3 is 15 amino acids. Germline lookup yields CDR1 SGHAT and CDR2 FQNNGV. V was clipped by 0 bases and J by 2 bases; unmatched bases: 4. The CDR3 coding sequence is TGTGCCAGCAGCTTAGAGGGGGGGGTGGCCTACGAGCAGTACTTC. It is translated as CASSLEGGVAYEQYF.

The rearrangement joins TRBV29-1 to TRBJ2-1; D is possibly TRBD1 (5 bases). The germline gives CDR1 SQVTM, CDR2 ANQGSEA. V lost 5 bases, J lost 3 bases, and 14 bases lay in between. The CDR3 has 14 amino acids. Here the CDR3 reads CSVYPGYGYNEQFF. The CDR3 bases are TGCAGCGTTTACCCAGGGTACGGCTACAATGAGCAGTTCTTC.

The chain couples TRBV7-3 to TRBJ2-3; D possibly corresponds to TRBD1 (6 bases). The CDR3 length is 15 residues. V was cut by 1 base and J by 3 bases, with 11 bases left in between. CDR1 and CDR2 (germline): SGHTA, FQGTGA. The chain's CDR3 is CASSLMGQGTDTQYF. In nucleotides, the CDR3 is TGTGCCAGCAGCTTAATGGGACAAGGAACAGATACGCAGTATTTT.

V usage is TRBV7-5 and J usage is TRBJ1-2; TRBD1 is the table's D call and was not checked against the DNA. TRBV7-5 is classified as a pseudogene. CDR3 size: 15 residues. CDR3 amino acids: CVRSGKAGVLNGCTF. In nucleotides, the CDR3 is TGTGTCAGAAGCGGCAAAGCAGGGGTTTTAAATGGCTGCACCTTC.